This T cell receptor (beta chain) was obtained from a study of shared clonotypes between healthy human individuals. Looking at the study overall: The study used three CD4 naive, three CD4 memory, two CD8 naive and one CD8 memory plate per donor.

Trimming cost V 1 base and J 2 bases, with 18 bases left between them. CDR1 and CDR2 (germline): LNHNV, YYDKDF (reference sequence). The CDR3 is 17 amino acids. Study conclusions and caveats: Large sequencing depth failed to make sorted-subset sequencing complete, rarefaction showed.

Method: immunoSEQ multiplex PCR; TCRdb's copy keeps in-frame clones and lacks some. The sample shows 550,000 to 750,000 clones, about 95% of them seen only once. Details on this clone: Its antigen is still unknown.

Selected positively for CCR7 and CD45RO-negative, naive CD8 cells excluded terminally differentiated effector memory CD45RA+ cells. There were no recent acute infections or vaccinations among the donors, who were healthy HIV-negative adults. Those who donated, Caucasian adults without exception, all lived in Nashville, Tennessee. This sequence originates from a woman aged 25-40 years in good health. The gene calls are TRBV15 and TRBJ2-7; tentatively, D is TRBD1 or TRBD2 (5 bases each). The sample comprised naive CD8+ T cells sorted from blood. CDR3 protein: CATSRAIVRGPTYEQYF. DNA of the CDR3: TGTGCCACCAGCAGAGCTATCGTTAGGGGACCGACCTACGAGCAGTACTTC.